This TCR beta chain comes out of a study of cytomegalovirus exposure and HLA in healthy donors (dated by TCRdb to 2017 to 2019). The study in broad terms: An earlier analysis of 587 of the donors reported roughly 270 Gb of sequence data and 117 million unique TCR beta sequences from about 179 million T cells. An early release that covered about 600 HLA-typed donors contained about 300 gigabases of sequencing data and 75 million to 100 million unique TCR sequences. Of the roughly 400 genotyped donors, 65% to 90% fell in the genetic ancestry cluster associated with self-reported Caucasian donors. The aim of the study was to test whether cataloging public T cell receptors could identify signatures of past pathogen exposure. Using immunosequencing, the study profiled T cell repertoires from 550 to 750 subjects and related those repertoires to cytomegalovirus serostatus. Along with the 666-subject first cohort, a separate validation cohort of around 110 different subjects was used. The study combined high-throughput TCR immunosequencing, statistical association of individual TCRs with disease status, and machine learning to predict cytomegalovirus infection status. In a later analysis, previously published TCR beta repertoires from 550 to 750 donors were re-analyzed and high-resolution HLA genotyping was added so that TCR occurrence patterns could be studied. Rather than using new phenotypic data, the later analysis identified candidate immune exposures from TCR beta sequences and from how often those sequences occurred across donors. An earlier analysis of 450 to 750 of the donors used high-throughput TCR beta sequencing to judge whether each TCR beta V gene segment behaved as functional or pseudogenic. Donor age, sex, ethnicity and CMV serostatus were collected together with the repertoire data. Genome-wide SNP genotypes for about three fifths of the roughly 670 donors were used in a later genetic analysis, which treated that subset as a discovery cohort. Every discovery cohort repertoire had been produced on one sequencing platform. HLA typing included class I and class II loci at four-digit resolution. The number of donors typed differed by locus, with roughly 629-640 for A, B, C, DRB1 and DQB1, around 500 for DQA1, 600 to 610 for DPA1, and approximately 470 for DPB1. Because of strong linkage in the cohort, 5 or 6 DR-DQ haplotypes were treated as single units for association and clustering. Among around 400 genotyped donors of the cohort, an average of about 240,000 unique TCR beta nucleotide sequences were sequenced per donor, 15% to 20% of them non-productive.

Including the terminal cysteine and phenylalanine, the CDR3 comprises 12 residues. The entry retains the CDR3 DNA only, 36 bases that are in frame from base 1. V was cut back by 6 bases and J by 3 bases, leaving a gap of 9 bases between them. CDR1 is given as SGHVS and CDR2 as FNYEAQ, both from the germline V gene. This clone was detected only a few times. Its antigen is still unknown. No base-level quality is on record; no much larger clone is a single base apart. Here is what the overall study found, with its caveats: About 15 rarely observed V segments, including chromosome 9 orphons, were excluded from the earlier analysis of a few hundred of the donors because counts were too low. The cohort was sequenced for TCR beta chains only, and without alpha or paired-chain data the features that could be detected were limited. According to the authors, the approach could potentially be generalized to other disease states and immunological phenotypes. Some IMGT-functional V segments, including TRBV6-2 and TRBV6-3, could not be distinguished by the 87-base-pair reads and were therefore excluded. Correlated functional status among segregating V segments might reflect linkage disequilibrium, but an unknown experimental factor could not be ruled out. The study listed 164 TCR beta chains as associated with cytomegalovirus. The classifier was reported to diagnose cytomegalovirus status with high specificity and sensitivity in both the original and validation cohorts. According to a later analysis, parvovirus B19, influenza, CMV and Epstein-Barr virus appeared linked to several top co-occurrence clusters. When HLA alleles, especially DR and DQ, strongly co-occurred, attributing TCR associations to individual alleles was difficult. Most CMV-associated TCR beta chains appeared to be HLA-restricted in a later analysis, and the HLA associations seemed to be driven largely by CMV exposure. According to a later analysis, TCR association rates differed among HLA loci, with DRB1 alleles showing the most associated TCRs and HLA-C alleles showing the fewest. Roughly uniform sequencing depth across donors was assumed in presence/absence analyses, although this assumption may not hold. Broadly in line with IMGT annotations, most TCR beta V segments showed up in productive rearrangements about 87% or about 30% of the time in an earlier analysis of approximately 640 of the donors. A later analysis found that HLA-associated TCR beta chains were more clonally expanded and had lower generation probabilities than equally common non-associated chains. Three of the identified cytomegalovirus-associated TCR beta chains were confirmed in vitro to be specific for cytomegalovirus antigens. In a later analysis, 15,000 to 20,000 TCR beta sequences were associated with specific HLA alleles at a false discovery rate of 0.05. A group of highly shared sequence variants was considered likely to be a technical artifact of the sequencing pipeline. The only immune exposure information available for the cohort was CMV serostatus. Because HLA typing was unavailable for some donors at each locus, only the typed subset was used in association tests. Most TCR sequences were seen in very few donors, while some public TCRs were found in many individuals. An association between a missense DCLRE1C variant and V-gene and J-gene trimming of TCR beta chains was found in a later genetic analysis and replicated in an independent cohort. A further reported finding was that TCR beta sequences accurately predicted the HLA-A and HLA-B alleles for most subjects in the first cohort. A later genetic analysis reported fewer N-insertions in productive TCRs among donors in an Asian-associated ancestry cluster than the 666-donor mean.

The cohort consisted of 666 healthy bone marrow donors. All cohort members were sampled while nominally healthy, although unrecorded immune exposures were likely present. The donor was CMV seropositive and was included in the group of 300 or so seropositive cohort members. Every donor gave a peripheral blood sample, and the peripheral blood mononuclear cells from that sample were used for TCR beta sequencing. The Qiagen DNeasy Blood Extraction Kit was used to extract genomic DNA from the blood cell samples. Library method: the immunoSEQ multiplex PCR assay. For the multiplex PCR, a mixture combining 60 forward primers for TCR Vbeta segments and 13 reverse primers for TCR Jbeta segments was used. A multiplex PCR assay on genomic DNA amplified the CDR3 region of rearranged TCR beta genes. Amplified TCR beta libraries were sequenced as 87-base-pair reads on the Illumina HiSeq System. For the original study's pipeline: A later analysis counted about 80 million unique TCR beta chains across the 640 or so repertoires, and approximately 11 million of these chains were shared by at least two donors. Raw reads were error-corrected and collapsed into unique sequences with a nearest-neighbor algorithm that merged closely related sequences to remove PCR and sequencing errors. V, D and J gene segments were assigned by aligning CDR3 sequences to IMGT reference sequences. For a sequence to be retained, at least a six-nucleotide match to both a V gene segment and a J gene segment was required. Rearrangements were classified as productive when the CDR3 lacked stop codons and remained in frame with V and J, and all other rearrangements were classified as non-productive. CDR3 was defined according to IMGT convention as the region running from the second conserved V-encoded cysteine to the conserved J-encoded phenylalanine. The earlier analysis of roughly 590 of the donors excluded sequences that lacked an unambiguous match to a single V gene segment. An earlier analysis of several hundred of the donors called V segments functional above 56.7% productive rearrangements and segregating when the between-donor standard deviation exceeded 5%. A statistical classification framework was built for diagnosing cytomegalovirus status from the catalog of TCR beta chain sequences. A later analysis assigned V and J genes by comparing TCR nucleotide sequences with IMGT/GENE-DB human TR gene sequences. In a later analysis, CDR3 sequences and most-parsimonious VDJ recombination scenarios were assigned using the TCRdist pipeline. In a later analysis, each TCR beta chain was defined by its CDR3 amino acid sequence together with its V-gene family, and reads lacking a unique V-gene family were excluded. In a later analysis, approximately 590 highly shared, low-generation-probability nucleotide sequences were removed to address suspected cross-contamination and a sequencing artifact. In a later analysis, a clonal expansion index was calculated for each public chain from normalized within-repertoire ranks of inferred template counts. A later analysis computed generation probabilities with a VDJ recombination model fitted to out-of-frame rearrangements, and checked the results against IGoR. In a later analysis, TCR-TCR, TCR-HLA and TCR-CMV co-occurrence was scored with hypergeometric tests, and a repertoire-size bias correction was applied to TCR pairs. False discovery rates were estimated in a later analysis by permuting HLA or CMV assignments 20 times. In a later analysis, co-occurring TCRs were grouped using DBSCAN, with TCRdist sequence similarity added in when clustering inside HLA-allele-positive subsets. For co-occurrence clustering, repertoires with fewer than 30,000 or more than 120,000 public chains were excluded, along with roughly 5 repertoires with anomalous nucleotide sharing. Here the immuneACCESS table is served through TCRdb, limited to in-frame sequences with V and J called. Missing clones are a known gap in these copies; in checked studies unresolved V genes cover under half, and the rest lacks a known reason. V and J calls and clone size come straight from that table; D and trimming were deduced from the DNA. Present in this sample are some 130,000 clones, nearly 80% of which were seen just once. The ten largest clonotypes hold 3% to 4% of the sample.

The chain uses TRBV7-6 and TRBJ2-7; matching of 6 bases hints at TRBD1 as the D gene. The clonotype originates from a woman in her twenties or thirties in good health and CMV-seropositive. Sequenced input: PBMCs. The nucleotide sequence is TGTGCCAGCAGTCAAGGGGGCTACGAGCAGTACTTC. This encodes CASSQGGYEQYF.